This is a list of T cell receptor beta chains from one sample in a study of T cells in Graves' hyperthyroidism and ophthalmopathy. TCRdb analysed the multiplex PCR reads with MiXCR anew, one entry per CDR3 protein. The sample holds 300,000 to 450,000 distinct CDR3 sequences, 15% seen once. The sequenced sample consisted of blood. The receptors originated from a woman aged 25 to 39 with Graves' hyperthyroidism. Each CDR3 is given with its conserved first and last residue. A D gene is named only where the DNA matches it firmly. The size entry is marked missing in some rows and otherwise reads once, few, many or a size class.

CDR3nt,CDR3aa,v_gene,d_gene,j_gene,abundance
TGTGCCTGGAGTGTAGCAGGGGACCTTCCATACGAGCAGTACTTC,CAWSVAGDLPYEQYF,TRBV30,.,TRBJ2-7,many
TGTGCCTGGAATTTGCAGGGGAACAATGAGCAGTTCTTC,CAWNLQGNNEQFF,TRBV30,.,TRBJ2-1,many
TGTGCCAGCAGTTATGAGGTGAACACTGAAGCTTTCTTT,CASSYEVNTEAFF,TRBV6-1,.,TRBJ1-1,.
TGCAGTGCTAGCCAATCAGGGACAGGGTATTCCTACGAGCAGTACTTC,CSASQSGTGYSYEQYF,TRBV20-1,TRBD1,TRBJ2-7,.
TGTGCCAGCAGTGAAGTTGGGCAGATGAACACTGAAGCTTTCTTT,CASSEVGQMNTEAFF,TRBV6-1,.,TRBJ1-1,many
TGTGCCACCAGTTTACAGGGACGACCGAACACTGAAGCTTTCTTT,CATSLQGRPNTEAFF,TRBV24-1,.,TRBJ1-1,many
TGTGCCAGCAGTTTAGAGTGGGTCCGAGGTCCGACTAGCGGGAGCCGATGGCCCTACGAGCAGTACTTC,CASSLEWVRGPTSGSRWPYEQYF,TRBV28,TRBD2,TRBJ2-7,.
TGTGCCATCAGTGATTTCCGGGTCGCGAACACCGGGGAGCTGTTTTTT,CAISDFRVANTGELFF,TRBV24-1,.,TRBJ2-2,once
TGTGCCAGCAGTAATGACAGGGGTGATCAGCCCCAGCATTTT,CASSNDRGDQPQHF,TRBV2,TRBD1,TRBJ1-5,few
TGTGCCAGCAGTTTGGGACAGGGTTATTATTCACCCCTCCACTTT,CASSLGQGYYSPLHF,TRBV12-3/TRBV12-4,TRBD1,TRBJ1-6,.